This TCR beta chain was captured in a study of T cells in localized non-small cell lung cancer. Study observations and caveats: Sequencing was limited to one tumor region, leaving the possibility of heterogeneity open. The study found T cell clonality highest in uninvolved adjacent lung, above tumor. In adjacent lung, a median roughly 60 of the top 100 tumor clones were found. Elevated circulating T cell density in blood was associated with longer overall survival.

Concerning this clone: Its antigen is unidentified.

Unmatched junction bases numbered 4, after V lost 6 bases and J lost 1 base. Germline-derived CDR1 and CDR2 are ENHRY and SYGVKD. The CDR3 spans 14 residues. Here immunoSEQ multiplex PCR was the method, and the copy in TCRdb shows in-frame clones only, minus some. The sample lists about 24,000 clones, roughly nine tenths occurring once. The material was peripheral blood, obtained before any cancer treatment. The clonotype originates from a man aged 40 to 70 with stage III squamous cell lung carcinoma. This chain connects TRBV10-3 to TRBJ2-3, with TRBD1 matching over 7 bases. The CDR3 DNA follows: TGTGCCATCAGGATTGACAGGGGCACAGATACGCAGTATTTT. It translates to CAIRIDRGTDTQYF.